Listed here are 31 T cell receptor beta chains from one sample, sequenced in a study of T cell clonality in common variable immunodeficiency. The protocol was immunoSEQ multiplex PCR, while the TCRdb copy is restricted to in-frame clones and leaves out a portion. Singletons are absent from the sample, which has roughly 28,000 clones. Sequencing input: peripheral blood mononuclear cells. The receptors were sampled from a person aged 18 to 75 in good health.

This clone is deemed medium-sized. The CDR3 end lies 3 residues beyond the end of the read and is filled in from the germline J gene. The V and J genes are TRBV5-6 and TRBJ1-1; 7 nucleotides align to TRBD1. Germline V lookup: CDR1 SGHDT, CDR2 YYEEEE. This CDR3 is 14 amino acids long. The CDR3 spells CASSLVGTARRAFF. The CDR3 DNA, read in part, is TGTGCCAGCAGCTTGGTTGGGACAGCCCGGCGG. Full variable domain (outside the CDR3, taken from reference TRBV5-6 and TRBJ1-1): DAGVTQSPTHLIKTRGQQVTLRCSPKSGHDTVSWYQQALGQGPQFIFQYYEEEERQRGNFPDRFSGHQFPNYSSELNVNALLLGDSALYLCASSLVGTARRAFFGQGTRLTVV.

This clone was observed at least ten times. CDR3 sequence: CASRVPPGYEQYF. The CDR3 DNA, read in part, is TGTGCCAGCAGAGTACCCCCGGGTTACGAG. V and J are TRBV7-2 and TRBJ2-7; D is undetermined. Sequencing ends 3 residues short of the CDR3 end; the germline J gene provides the rest. Per germline, CDR1 SGHTA and CDR2 FQGNSA. The CDR3 length is 13 residues. V was cut by 6 bases and J by 4 bases, with 13 bases left in between. Based on the CDR3 plus reference TRBV7-2 and TRBJ2-7, the full variable domain is GAGVSQSPSNKVTEKGKDVELRCDPISGHTALYWYRQSLGQGLEFLIYFQGNSAPDKSGLPSDRFSAERTGGSVSTLTIQRTQQEDSAVYLCASRVPPGYEQYFGPGTRLTVT.

This clone was observed at least ten times. Sequencing ends 3 residues short of the CDR3 end; the germline J gene provides the rest. This sequence joins TRBV29-1 and TRBJ2-3; 7 bases match TRBD2. The V segment lost 0 bases and the J segment 2 bases; nucleotides outside the gene matches: 8. The CDR3 covers 16 residues. Germline V gene lookup returns CDR1 SQVTM and CDR2 ANQGSEA. The chain's CDR3 is CSVEDRLAATTDTQYF. The covered CDR3 bases are TGCAGCGTTGAAGATCGGCTAGCGGCGACCACAGATACG.

There are many counts of this clone. The read finishes 3 residues shy of the CDR3 end, and the germline J gene is used to complete it. The chain links TRBV7-3 to TRBJ2-7, with 8 bases aligning to TRBD1. Per the germline V gene, CDR1 is SGHTA and CDR2 is FQGTGA. The length of the CDR3 is 15 residues. With V trimmed by 0 bases and J by 5 bases, 6 bases remained unmatched. The CDR3 bases that were read are TGTGCCAGCAGCTTAACCGCAGGGGGCTTCAACGAG. As protein: CASSLTAGGFNE. In full, the CDR3 reads CASSLTAGGFNEQYF.

This clone was seen ten or more times. With the read ending 3 residues before the CDR3 end, the germline J gene is used to fill in that end. This chain links TRBV7-3 with TRBJ2-6; D gene ambiguous. Germline CDR1 and CDR2: SGHTA and FQGTGA. V was trimmed by 5 bases and J by 0 bases, leaving 5 bases between them. CDR3 length equals 14 residues. Here the CDR3 reads CASSPSSGANVLTF. CDR3 DNA, as far as it was read: TGTGCCAGCAGCCCCAGCTCTGGGGCCAACGTC.

This clone was recorded at least ten times. The read is 3 residues too short to cover the CDR3 end, so that end is filled in from the germline J gene. The V and J genes are TRBV4-2 and TRBJ1-5, with D tentatively TRBD1 (5 bases). This CDR3 has 12 residues. From germline, CDR1 is LGHNA and CDR2 YNFKEQ. V was pared by 3 bases and J by 7 bases, with 7 bases between. CDR3 in amino acids: CASSQGGQPQHF. The covered CDR3 bases are TGTGCCAGCAGCCAGGGGGGACAGCCC.

The sample holds many counts of this clone. The read ends 3 residues before the CDR3 terminus; that terminus is restored from the germline J gene. The chain joins TRBV7-8 to TRBJ2-2; 12 nucleotides match TRBD2. The CDR3 is 16 amino acids. Germline V gene lookup returns CDR1 SGHVS and CDR2 FQNEAQ. V lost 4 bases and J lost 4; bases outside the gene matches: 4. The sequenced part of the CDR3 DNA is TGTGCCAGCAGCTCCCGGACTAGCGGGGTCACCGGGGAG. This sequence encodes CASSSRTSGVTGE. The full CDR3 protein is CASSSRTSGVTGELFF.

This clone was seen at least ten times. The CDR3 end falls 3 residues outside the read, so it is completed with the germline J gene. The chain couples TRBV9 to TRBJ1-1; D is uncertain. This CDR3 has 16 amino acids. V was clipped by 0 bases and J by 1 base, with 13 bases between them. The germline CDR1 and CDR2 sequences are SGDLS and YYNGEE. The CDR3 bases that were read are TGTGCCAGCAGCGTAGGTCTGATGGGCCGGAACACTGAA. This translates into CASSVGLMGRNTE. The complete CDR3 protein is CASSVGLMGRNTEAFF.

This clone was recorded at least ten times. The observed sequence ends 3 residues before the CDR3 terminus, with the missing tail filled in from the germline J gene. This chain uses TRBV5-1 with TRBJ2-3, with a weak D call TRBD2 (5 bases). This CDR3 region has 15 residues. Germline V lookup: CDR1 SGHRS, CDR2 YFSETQ. V lost 0 bases and J 4 bases, leaving 12 bases between the germline ends. Partial CDR3 DNA: TGCGCCAGCAGCTTGGAAGCTCGGACTGCAGATACG. This sequence encodes CASSLEARTADT. The CDR3 as a whole reads CASSLEARTADTQYF.

In its sample, this clone was seen a few times. Sequencing ends 3 residues short of the CDR3 end; the germline J gene provides the rest. The chain employs TRBV5-1 and TRBJ2-1; D not resolved. Germline CDR1 SGHRS, CDR2 YFSETQ. This CDR3 is built from 12 residues. The germline V and J ends were trimmed by 4 bases and 9 bases, with 11 bases remaining between them. This CDR3 is CASSLDWAEQFF. CDR3 DNA (partial): TGCGCCAGCAGCCTGGATTGGGCTGAG.

This clone showed up many times. The read ends 3 residues shy of where the CDR3 ends; the end is completed using the germline J gene. The chain has TRBV18 and TRBJ2-5; TRBD1 agrees at 8 bases. V was pared by 5 bases and J by 2 bases, with 7 bases of the junction left unmatched. CDR1 and CDR2 from the germline V gene are KGHSH and LQKENI. CDR3 length: 15 amino acids. The CDR3 here is CASSGQGASQETQYF. The DNA read from the CDR3 is TGTGCCAGCTCAGGGCAGGGGGCGTCTCAAGAGACC. Together with reference TRBV18 and TRBJ2-5, the CDR3 gives the full variable domain: NAGVMQNPRHLVRRRGQEARLRCSPMKGHSHVYWYRQLPEEGLKFMVYLQKENIIDESGMPKERFSAEFPKEGPSILRIQQVVRGDSAAYFCASSGQGASQETQYFGPGTRLLVL.

This clone was observed at least ten times. The DNA read from the CDR3 is TGTGCCAGTAGTGTTATAGCGGGGGTTGGCACAGATACG. Protein product: CASSVIAGVGTDT. The whole CDR3 region reads CASSVIAGVGTDTQYF. The chain joins TRBV19 to TRBJ2-3, with 9 bases matching TRBD2. The read terminates 3 residues before the CDR3 end, so the remaining end is supplied by the germline J gene. Germline CDR1 is LNHDA and CDR2 is SQIVND (reference sequence). This CDR3 has 16 residues. Losses at the gene ends were 5 bases for V and 1 base for J; bases not matched to a gene: 7. Drawing the rest from reference TRBV19 and TRBJ2-3, the complete variable domain is DGGITQSPKYLFRKEGQNVTLSCEQNLNHDAMYWYRQDPGQGLRLIYYSQIVNDFQKGDIAEGYSVSREKKESFPLTVTSAQKNPTAFYLCASSVIAGVGTDTQYFGPGTRLTVL.

In regard to this clone: Coverage ceases 3 residues before the CDR3 finishes, and the germline J gene fills in the end. The chain recombines TRBV7-9 with TRBJ2-1; perhaps TRBD1 as D (5 bases). The CDR3 totals 14 residues. Trimming shortened V by 8 bases and J by 7 bases, and 18 bases separated the two germline ends. CDR1 and CDR2 from the germline V gene are SEHNR and FQNEAQ (reference sequence). CDR3 DNA, as far as it was read: TGTGCCAGCGCCGCCCGGGTATCAGGGAATGAG. It codes for CASAARVSGNE. The complete CDR3 reads CASAARVSGNEQFF. Using reference TRBV7-9 and TRBJ2-1 for the parts outside the CDR3, the full variable domain is DTGVSQNPRHKITKRGQNVTFRCDPISEHNRLYWYRQTLGQGPEFLTYFQNEAQLEKSRLLSDRFSAERPKGSFSTLEIQRTEQGDSAMYLCASAARVSGNEQFFGPGTRLTVL.

This clone was observed a few times. The read is 3 residues too short to cover the CDR3 end, so that end is filled in from the germline J gene. The gene calls are TRBV19 and TRBJ2-2; D not resolved. The CDR3 has 14 amino acids. Germline V gives CDR1 LNHDA, CDR2 SQIVND (reference sequence). The germline V and J ends were trimmed by 6 bases and 2 bases, with 10 bases remaining between them. CDR3 sequence: CASRSSRNTGELFF. Partial CDR3 DNA: TGTGCCAGTAGGAGTAGCCGAAACACCGGGGAG.

As concerns this clone: The missing CDR3 end, 3 residues past where the read stops, is filled in from the germline J gene. This chain uses TRBV19 with TRBJ2-1; maybe TRBD1 (7 bases). CDR1 is LNHDA, CDR2 SQIVND, per germline (reference sequence). The ends were cut back, 7 bases at V and 1 base at J, with 8 bases in the middle. CDR3 length equals 13 residues. The sequenced CDR3 bases are TGTGCCAGTACAGGGGGGTCCTACAATGAG. It is translated as CASTGGSYNE. The entire CDR3 protein is CASTGGSYNEQFF. The full variable domain, rest sourced from reference TRBV19 and TRBJ2-1, is DGGITQSPKYLFRKEGQNVTLSCEQNLNHDAMYWYRQDPGQGLRLIYYSQIVNDFQKGDIAEGYSVSREKKESFPLTVTSAQKNPTAFYLCASTGGSYNEQFFGPGTRLTVL.

Ten or more counts support this clone. The missing CDR3 end, 3 residues past where the read stops, is filled in from the germline J gene. This chain links TRBV2 with TRBJ1-1, with TRBD1 matching over 9 bases. Germline V gives CDR1 SNHLY, CDR2 FYNNEI. The CDR3 covers 12 residues. The CDR3 region is CASSEGQGAAFF. The CDR3 DNA, read in part, is TGTGCCAGCAGTGAGGGACAGGGAGCC.

This clone was counted between two and nine times. The read gets to within 3 residues of the CDR3 end, and the germline J gene fills in the rest. The chain couples TRBV7-8 to TRBJ1-5, with D possibly matching TRBD1 (5 bases). There are 14 residues in the CDR3. The V gene's germline CDR1 is SGHVS and CDR2 FQNEAQ. CDR3 sequence: CASSHSVLDSPQHF. CDR3 bases read: TGTGCCAGCAGCCACAGTGTCCTAGACAGTCCC.

At least ten counts were recorded for this clone. With the read ending 3 residues before the CDR3 end, the germline J gene is used to fill in that end. The rearrangement joins TRBV5-4 to TRBJ1-6; TRBD1 agrees at 9 bases. The germline gives CDR1 SGHNT, CDR2 YYREEE (reference sequence). The CDR3 consists of 15 residues. V was pared by 4 bases and J by 9 bases, with 8 bases of the junction left unmatched. Partial CDR3 DNA: TGTGCCAGCAGCCGGGACAGGGCAATTAGTTCACCC. It translates to CASSRDRAISSP. The whole CDR3 protein is CASSRDRAISSPLHF. Looking up the rest from reference TRBV5-4 and TRBJ1-6 gives the full variable domain: ETGVTQSPTHLIKTRGQQVTLRCSSQSGHNTVSWYQQALGQGPQFIFQYYREEENGRGNFPPRFSGLQFPNYSSELNVNALELDDSALYLCASSRDRAISSPLHFGNGTRLTVT.

In this sample, this clone turned up many times. The CDR3 extends 3 residues past the end of the read, so its final part is completed from the germline J gene. The V gene is TRBV2, the J gene TRBJ2-2, with D unclear. V was pared by 2 bases and J by 9 bases, with 4 bases between. There are 11 residues in the CDR3. Germline assignment: CDR1 SNHLY and CDR2 FYNNEI. The DNA read from the CDR3 is TGTGCCAGCAGTGAATGGCGGGAG. Translated, it gives CASSEWRE. The entire CDR3 protein is CASSEWRELFF.

This clone was detected ten times or more. The read terminates 3 residues ahead of where the CDR3 ends, so the germline J gene completes it. The rearrangement joins TRBV12-3 or TRBV12-4 to TRBJ2-7; 8 bases are shared with TRBD1. The CDR3 runs to 14 residues. The trim removed 7 bases at V and 2 bases at J, leaving 7 bases unmatched. CDR3 in amino acids: CASTGQGSAYEQYF. The part of the CDR3 DNA that was read is TGTGCCAGCACCGGACAGGGTTCAGCCTACGAG.

Many counts were recorded for this clone. With the read ending 3 residues before the CDR3 end, the germline J gene is used to fill in that end. The rearrangement uses TRBV7-2 and TRBJ1-1, with TRBD1 as a possible D gene (5 bases). The length of the CDR3 is 14 residues. Trimming took 5 bases from V and 6 from J, leaving 16 bases between them. The germline CDR1 and CDR2 sequences are SGHTA and FQGNSA. CDR3 DNA (partial): TGTGCCAGCAGCCAGGGTGGGTGGCGCGCTGAA. Translating gives CASSQGGWRAE. The whole CDR3 reads CASSQGGWRAEAFF.

This clone came up many times. The read stops 3 residues short of the end of the CDR3; the missing end is completed from the germline J gene. This chain joins TRBV7-8 and TRBJ1-4; maybe TRBD1 (6 bases). The CDR3 is 15 residues long. Germline V lookup: CDR1 SGHVS, CDR2 FQNEAQ. The V end lost 5 bases, the J end lost 5 bases, and 15 bases lay between the germline ends. Partial CDR3 DNA: TGTGCCAGCAGCCTAGAGAGGGGGGGAAATGAAAAA. Its protein product is CASSLERGGNEK. The whole CDR3 protein is CASSLERGGNEKLFF.

Concerning this clone: The read ends 3 residues shy of where the CDR3 ends; the end is completed using the germline J gene. The chain recombines TRBV7-7 with TRBJ2-5; 12 bases match TRBD2. The CDR3 spans 18 residues. Trimming removed 1 base from V and 3 bases from J; junction bases left unmatched: 9. Per the germline V gene, CDR1 is SSHAT and CDR2 is FNYEAQ (reference sequence). CDR3 DNA, as far as it was read: TGTGCCAGCAGCTTAGGTCGGGGCACTAGCGGGGGGAAAGAGACC. Translated: CASSLGRGTSGGKET. The CDR3 as a whole reads CASSLGRGTSGGKETQYF.

This clone was seen ten or more times. Coverage ceases 3 residues before the CDR3 finishes, and the germline J gene fills in the end. The chain recombines TRBV10-3 with TRBJ1-1; no definite D call. The CDR3 extends over 12 amino acids. The germline V gene has CDR1 ENHRY and CDR2 SYGVKD. Trimming took off 2 bases at V and 5 bases at J, with 6 bases between the two ends. The CDR3 here is CAISEMRTEAFF. The DNA read from the CDR3 is TGTGCCATCAGTGAGATGAGGACTGAA.

This clone was counted many times. With the read ending 3 residues before the CDR3 end, the germline J gene is used to fill in that end. The rearrangement uses TRBV14 and TRBJ1-1; possibly TRBD1 for D (6 bases). The germline V gene encodes CDR1 SGHDN and CDR2 FVKESK. The CDR3 contains 16 residues. V lost 0 bases, J lost 1 base, and 12 bases lay in between. CDR3 amino acids: CASSQEAGGWNTEAFF. The sequenced part of the CDR3 DNA is TGTGCCAGCAGCCAAGAAGCGGGGGGCTGGAACACTGAA.

This clone was found many times. The read ends 3 residues early relative to the CDR3; the germline J gene fills the gap. J is TRBJ2-3 and V is TRBV5-1, with TRBD2 identical over 11 bases. Unmatched junction bases numbered 6, after V lost 2 bases and J lost 4 bases. The CDR3 loop spans 16 amino acids. CDR1 and CDR2 (germline): SGHRS, YFSETQ. CDR3 DNA, as far as it was read: TGCGCCAGCAGCTTCCGTAGCGGGGGGGCAGCAGATACG. Its translation: CASSFRSGGAADT. From start to end, the CDR3 is CASSFRSGGAADTQYF.

This clone was seen a few times. The sequenced CDR3 bases are TGTGCCAGCAGCCGCGGGGGTTATCAGCCC. Translation: CASSRGGYQP. The whole CDR3 protein reads CASSRGGYQPQHF. V is TRBV7-6 and J is TRBJ1-5, with D possibly matching TRBD1 (5 bases). The read comes to an end 3 residues before the CDR3 does, leaving the germline J gene to fill in the end. The V gene lost 5 bases and the J gene lost 5 bases, with 10 bases spanning the gap. From germline, CDR1 is SGHVS and CDR2 FNYEAQ. The CDR3 covers 13 residues.

This clone has more than one count but fewer than ten. The sequence runs out 3 residues before the end of the CDR3; the remainder is reconstructed from the germline J gene. V and J are TRBV11-3 and TRBJ1-6, with 10 bases that match TRBD1. CDR3 length: 13 residues. Germline assignment: CDR1 SGHNT and CDR2 YENEEA. With 6 bases clipped from V and 9 bases from J, the junction kept 2 bases outside the gene matches. The sequenced part of the CDR3 DNA is TGTGCCAGCAGTTGGGACAGGGGTTCACCC. Its translation: CASSWDRGSP. The full-length CDR3 reads as CASSWDRGSPLHF. The whole variable domain, remainder taken from reference TRBV11-3 and TRBJ1-6, is EAGVVQSPRYKIIEKKQPVAFWCNPISGHNTLYWYLQNLGQGPELLIRYENEEAVDDSQLPKDRFSAERLKGVDSTLKIQPAELGDSAVYLCASSWDRGSPLHFGNGTRLTVT.

This clone occurred a few times. The CDR3 end is not reached by the read, which stops 3 residues before it; the germline J gene fills it in. The chain has TRBV7-2 and TRBJ2-3; possible D gene TRBD2, 6 bases. The CDR3 spans 15 residues. Germline loops: CDR1 SGHTA, CDR2 FQGNSA. CDR3 protein: CASSLQTSRQETQYF. The CDR3 bases that were read are TGTGCCAGCAGCCTTCAGACTAGTAGGCAAGAGACG.

This clone occurred many times. The missing CDR3 end, 3 residues past where the read stops, is filled in from the germline J gene. The J gene is TRBJ2-1, the V gene TRBV7-7; a possible D gene is TRBD1 (5 bases). With 2 bases removed from V and 8 bases from J, the gap between germline ends came to 13 bases. In germline, CDR1 is SSHAT, CDR2 FNYEAQ (reference sequence). This CDR3 has 14 residues. CDR3 region: CASSLSSQGDEQFF. The DNA read from the CDR3 is TGTGCCAGCAGCTTAAGTTCCCAGGGCGATGAG.

This clone was seen many times. The read stops 3 residues short of the end of the CDR3; the missing end is completed from the germline J gene. The chain couples TRBV7-9 to TRBJ2-1; the match to TRBD1 covers 12 bases. The V gene's germline CDR1 is SEHNR and CDR2 FQNEAQ (reference sequence). This CDR3 is 15 amino acids long. V was clipped by 5 bases and J by 8 bases; unmatched bases: 7. The sequenced part of the CDR3 DNA is TGTGCCAGCAGCCCGGGGACAGGGGGCTCGGATGAG. Protein: CASSPGTGGSDE. The whole CDR3 sequence is CASSPGTGGSDEQFF. The full variable domain, with the rest looked up from reference TRBV7-9 and TRBJ2-1, is DTGVSQNPRHKITKRGQNVTFRCDPISEHNRLYWYRQTLGQGPEFLTYFQNEAQLEKSRLLSDRFSAERPKGSFSTLEIQRTEQGDSAMYLCASSPGTGGSDEQFFGPGTRLTVL.